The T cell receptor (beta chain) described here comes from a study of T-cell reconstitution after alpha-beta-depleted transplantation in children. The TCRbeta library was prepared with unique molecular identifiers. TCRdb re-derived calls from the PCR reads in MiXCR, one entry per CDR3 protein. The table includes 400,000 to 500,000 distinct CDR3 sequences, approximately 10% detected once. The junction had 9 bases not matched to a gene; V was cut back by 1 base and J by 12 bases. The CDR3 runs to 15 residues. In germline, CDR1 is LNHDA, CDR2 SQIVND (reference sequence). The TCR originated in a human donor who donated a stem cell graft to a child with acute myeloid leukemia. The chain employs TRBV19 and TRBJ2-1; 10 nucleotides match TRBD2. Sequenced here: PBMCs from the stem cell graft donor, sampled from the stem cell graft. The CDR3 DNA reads TGTGCCAGTAGTATAGGAGCGGGGGGGCTGGTGGGGCAGTTCTTC. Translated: CASSIGAGGLVGQFF.